These 3 T cell receptor beta chains originate from one sample sequenced in a study of blood T cell repertoires in COVID-19. Libraries were prepared by immunoSEQ multiplex PCR; TCRdb keeps only in-frame clonotypes and omits some of them. In the table there are hundreds of thousands of clones, roughly 84% of which are singletons. The specimen sequenced was PBMCs or T cells enriched from blood (not recorded which). Every receptor here comes from a woman in her 30s who had recovered from COVID-19.

The CDR3 is CASSQAGQGEAHEQYF. CDR3 sequence (DNA): TGTGCCAGCAGCCAAGCAGGACAGGGAGAGGCCCACGAGCAGTACTTC. The chain couples TRBV3-1 (or the pseudogene TRBV3-2) to TRBJ2-7; 8 bases fit TRBD1. V gave up 1 base and J gave up 5 bases; unmatched junction bases: 10. Looked up from germline, CDR1 is LGHDT and CDR2 is YNNKEL (reference sequence). This CDR3 spans 16 amino acids.

The V call is TRBV30, the J call TRBJ1-4; no firm D call. CDR1 and CDR2 (germline): GTSNPN, SVGIG (reference sequence). Trimming removed 5 bases from V and 6 bases from J, with 16 bases in between. The CDR3 is 14 residues long. CDR3 residues: CAWARGNGDEKLFF. The DNA for the CDR3 is TGTGCCTGGGCGCGAGGGAATGGGGATGAAAAACTGTTTTTT.

The rearrangement links TRBV7-2 to TRBJ1-2; 7 positions match TRBD1. The V gene's germline CDR1 is SGHTA and CDR2 FQGNSA. J lost 0 bases, V lost 0 bases, and 7 bases had no gene match. The CDR3 has 17 residues. This CDR3 reads CASSLAGRGEANYGYTF. The CDR3 DNA reads as TGTGCCAGCAGCTTAGCGGGCAGGGGGGAGGCTAACTATGGCTACACCTTC.